Each of the 30 T cell receptor beta chains below was sequenced from the same sample in a study of T cells in localized non-small cell lung cancer. Libraries were prepared by immunoSEQ multiplex PCR; TCRdb keeps only in-frame clonotypes and omits some of them. The sample lists 30,000 to 40,000 clones; 70% to 90% were seen once. The sequencing here drew on peripheral blood, taken before any cancer treatment. These receptors all come from a man aged 35 to 69 with stage I lung adenocarcinoma.

The CDR3 nucleotides are TGCGCCAGCAGCTACTTAGCGGGGTCTGGCACAGATACGCAGTATTTT. Amino acids: CASSYLAGSGTDTQYF. The chain couples TRBV4-3 to TRBJ2-3; 8 bases agree with TRBD2. CDR1 and CDR2 from the germline V gene are LGHNA and YSLEER. This CDR3 has 16 residues. The junction had 8 bases not matched to a gene; V was cut back by 5 bases and J by 1 base.

Comment on this clone: The sample contains more than one DNA sequence encoding this CDR3. CDR3 sequence: CASSLEPSGYNEQFF. The CDR3 DNA reads TGTGCCAGCAGCTTAGAGCCTAGCGGATACAATGAGCAGTTCTTC. The genes are TRBV11-2 and TRBJ2-1; 7 nucleotides match TRBD2. This CDR3 region has 15 residues. Germline CDR1 SGHAT, CDR2 FQNNGV. J was trimmed by 4 bases and V by 0 bases; bases with no gene match: 3.

This clone was detected only a few times. The chain is built from TRBV7-9 and TRBJ2-1; 9 nucleotides match TRBD1. The ends lost 5 bases at V and 8 bases at J; junction bases unmatched: 13. Germline V gene sequence: CDR1 SEHNR, CDR2 FQNEAQ (reference sequence). This CDR3 has 16 amino acids. For the CDR3, the DNA is TGTGCCAGCAGCCCTCATACCGGGACAGGGTATCATGAGCAGTTCTTC. The encoded protein is CASSPHTGTGYHEQFF. Together with reference TRBV7-9 and TRBJ2-1, the CDR3 gives the full variable domain: DTGVSQNPRHKITKRGQNVTFRCDPISEHNRLYWYRQTLGQGPEFLTYFQNEAQLEKSRLLSDRFSAERPKGSFSTLEIQRTEQGDSAMYLCASSPHTGTGYHEQFFGPGTRLTVL.

The chain carries TRBV14 and TRBJ2-2, with D unresolved. Germline V lookup: CDR1 SGHDN, CDR2 FVKESK. The CDR3 contains 13 residues. The V and J ends lost 4 bases and 2 bases respectively, with 5 bases between them. CDR3 in amino acids: CASSPPNTGELFF. The CDR3 DNA follows: TGTGCCAGCAGCCCTCCTAACACCGGGGAGCTGTTTTTT.

V gene TRBV18 combines with J gene TRBJ2-1, with D possibly called TRBD1 or TRBD2 (6 bases each). Germline V gene sequence: CDR1 KGHSH, CDR2 LQKENI. The V gene lost 3 bases and the J gene lost 0 bases, with 15 bases spanning the gap. This CDR3 region has 17 residues. Written as DNA, the CDR3 is TGTGCCAGCTCACCCCCCCCGGGGGCTAGCTCCTACAATGAGCAGTTCTTC. Translated: CASSPPPGASSYNEQFF.

The rearrangement links TRBV13 to TRBJ2-5, with D perhaps matching TRBD2 (6 bases). Per the germline V gene, CDR1 is PRHDT and CDR2 is FYEKMQ (reference sequence). The CDR3 sequence is 15 residues long. Trimming pared 2 bases from V and 5 bases from J, leaving 15 bases between. The CDR3 DNA sequence: TGTGCCAGCAGCTTAAAATATGAGGGGAGGGAGACCCAGTACTTC. Translation: CASSLKYEGRETQYF.

J is TRBJ2-1 and V is TRBV19; D possibly corresponds to TRBD2 (5 bases). The V end lost 4 bases, the J end lost 6 bases, and 10 bases lay between the germline ends. Germline V CDR1 and CDR2: LNHDA, SQIVND (reference sequence). The CDR3 runs 13 residues. CDR3 protein: CASSKGLVNEQFF. CDR3 DNA sequence: TGTGCCAGTAGTAAAGGACTGGTCAATGAGCAGTTCTTC.

The rearrangement links TRBV28 to TRBJ2-3; TRBD2 aligns across 9 bases. The CDR3 is made up of 15 amino acids. Germline V lookup: CDR1 MDHEN, CDR2 SYDVKM. V shed 2 bases and J 4 bases; nucleotides not matched to a gene: 4. CDR3 nucleotides: TGTGCCAGCAGTTTACGCGCGGGAGGGGCAGATACGCAGTATTTT. Translation: CASSLRAGGADTQYF.

This clone appeared a single time. The rearrangement joins TRBV27 to TRBJ2-6; tentatively, D is TRBD1 (6 bases). Between the trimmed V and J ends, which lost 3 bases and 0 bases, there was a span of 9 bases. The germline V gene has CDR1 MNHEY and CDR2 SMNVEV (reference sequence). There are 16 residues in the CDR3. CDR3 amino acids: CASSLGHLSGANVLTF. The CDR3 nucleotides read TGTGCCAGCAGTTTGGGACACCTCTCTGGGGCCAACGTCCTGACTTTC.

This clone came up a few times. The chain has TRBV6-5 and TRBJ2-5, with D possibly TRBD2 on 6 matching bases. The CDR3 runs 15 residues. Per germline, CDR1 MNHEY and CDR2 SVGAGI. Trimming took 3 bases from V and 2 from J, leaving 13 bases between them. The CDR3 reads CASSYYLGGQETQYF. Here the CDR3 DNA reads TGTGCCAGCAGTTATTATCTCGGGGGTCAAGAGACCCAGTACTTC.

The gene calls are TRBV7-9 and TRBJ2-7; D is possibly TRBD2 (6 bases). Germline V CDR1 and CDR2: SEHNR, FQNEAQ (reference sequence). The V and J ends lost 4 bases and 4 bases respectively, with 20 bases between them. The CDR3 spans 16 residues. CDR3 sequence reads: CASSSTRAGGIYEQYF. Here the CDR3 DNA reads TGTGCCAGCAGCTCCACAAGGGCGGGCGGGATATACGAGCAGTACTTC.

The rearrangement links TRBV6-6 to TRBJ1-2; TRBD1 might be the D (5 bases). This CDR3 is 15 amino acids long. The V end was cut by 0 bases, the J end by 5 bases, with 13 bases between. Per the germline V gene, CDR1 is MNHNY and CDR2 is SVGAGI (reference sequence). In DNA, the CDR3 is TGTGCCAGCAGTTACTCTGGCAGGGACTCTTATGGCTACACCTTC. This translates into CASSYSGRDSYGYTF.

The chain employs TRBV5-1 and TRBJ1-1, with 7 bases that match TRBD1. J lost 9 bases, V lost 4 bases, and 12 bases had no gene match. Germline V gene data show CDR1 as SGHRS and CDR2 as YFSETQ. The CDR3 spans 14 residues. CDR3 residues: CASSPEGAREKAFF. The CDR3 DNA reads as TGCGCCAGCAGCCCCGAGGGGGCGAGGGAGAAAGCTTTCTTT. The complete variable domain, with remaining parts taken from reference TRBV5-1 and TRBJ1-1, reads KAGVTQTPRYLIKTRGQQVTLSCSPISGHRSVSWYQQTPGQGLQFLFEYFSETQRNKGNFPGRFSGRQFSNSRSEMNVSTLELGDSALYLCASSPEGAREKAFFGQGTRLTVV.

V gene TRBV19 combines with J gene TRBJ2-3; 10 bases fit TRBD2. The CDR3 contains 15 residues. After removal of 7 bases from V and 5 bases from J, the junction contained 9 bases not matched to a gene. CDR1 and CDR2 from the germline V gene are LNHDA and SQIVND (reference sequence). The CDR3, as DNA: TGTGCCAGTAAAGAGGCTAGCGGGAGTGGAGATACGCAGTATTTT. It codes for CASKEASGSGDTQYF.

V and J are TRBV14 and TRBJ1-4; D ambiguous. V was shortened by 4 bases and J by 0 bases, with 12 bases between the two germline ends. CDR1 and CDR2 from the germline V gene are SGHDN and FVKESK. The CDR3 loop spans 16 amino acids. The CDR3 nucleotides read TGTGCCAGCAGCCTTATTCGAACCCCAACTAATGAAAAACTGTTTTTT. Translation gives CASSLIRTPTNEKLFF.

This clone was picked up one time. The chain has TRBV15 and TRBJ2-1; 11 nucleotides match TRBD2. Germline V lookup: CDR1 LNHNV, CDR2 YYDKDF (reference sequence). The trim removed 0 bases at V and 7 bases at J, leaving 5 bases unmatched. This CDR3 has 16 residues. The CDR3 spells CATSRDLAGGPNEQFF. The CDR3 DNA is TGTGCCACCAGCAGAGATTTAGCGGGAGGGCCGAATGAGCAGTTCTTC.

This chain's CDR3 is CASSSLAGGYNEQFF. The DNA of the CDR3 is TGTGCCAGCAGCTCCTTGGCGGGAGGTTACAATGAGCAGTTCTTC. The gene calls are TRBV7-3 and TRBJ2-1; 8 bases match TRBD2. Germline assignment: CDR1 SGHTA and CDR2 FQGTGA. The V gene end was trimmed by 4 bases and the J gene end by 4 bases; junction bases not matched to a gene: 6. The CDR3 loop spans 15 amino acids.

The DNA of the CDR3 is TGTGCCAGCAGTGACGGGCAGGCCCTAGCGGGAGGTTTCGATGAGCAGTTCTTC. Translating it yields CASSDGQALAGGFDEQFF. The gene calls are TRBV2 and TRBJ2-1; 11 bases are shared with TRBD2. The CDR3 consists of 18 residues. Germline CDR1 SNHLY, CDR2 FYNNEI. V lost 3 bases and J lost 8; bases outside the gene matches: 15.

The chain combines TRBV9 with TRBJ2-3; the match to TRBD1 covers 7 bases. CDR3 size: 15 residues. Losses at the gene ends were 1 base for V and 1 base for J; bases not matched to a gene: 3. Germline CDR1 is SGDLS and CDR2 is YYNGEE. The chain's CDR3 is CASSVTGDGTDTQYF. The CDR3 DNA reads TGTGCCAGCAGCGTAACAGGGGATGGCACAGATACGCAGTATTTT.

This sequence joins TRBV7-2 and TRBJ2-3; perhaps TRBD2 as D (5 bases). Germline V gene sequence: CDR1 SGHTA, CDR2 FQGNSA. Trimming removed 1 base from V and 2 bases from J, with 16 bases in between. CDR3 length: 17 amino acids. The CDR3 loop is CASSLGWGNGLTDTQYF. CDR3 nucleotides: TGTGCCAGCAGCTTAGGGTGGGGAAACGGACTCACAGATACGCAGTATTTT.

V gene TRBV5-1 combines with J gene TRBJ2-1; TRBD2 might be the D (6 bases). The germline V gene encodes CDR1 SGHRS and CDR2 YFSETQ. The CDR3 is 17 residues long. V was pared by 1 base and J by 3 bases, with 17 bases between. In nucleotides, the CDR3 is TGCGCCAGCAGCTTGCCACACACGGACTACCGCTACAATGAGCAGTTCTTC. This encodes CASSLPHTDYRYNEQFF. The complete variable domain, with remaining parts taken from reference TRBV5-1 and TRBJ2-1, reads KAGVTQTPRYLIKTRGQQVTLSCSPISGHRSVSWYQQTPGQGLQFLFEYFSETQRNKGNFPGRFSGRQFSNSRSEMNVSTLELGDSALYLCASSLPHTDYRYNEQFFGPGTRLTVL.

This clone was seen a single time. The chain links TRBV11-1 to TRBJ2-7; the D gene could be TRBD1 or TRBD2 (5 bases each). Germline V gives CDR1 SGHAT, CDR2 FQDESV (reference sequence). The CDR3 consists of 15 residues. V was cut by 0 bases and J by 3 bases, with 12 bases left in between. The CDR3 region is CASSLAGRVGYEQYF. For the CDR3, the DNA is TGTGCCAGCAGCTTAGCGGGGCGGGTCGGCTACGAGCAGTACTTC.

The chain joins TRBV7-2 to TRBJ1-3; D gene uncertain. Between the trimmed V and J ends, which lost 5 bases and 4 bases, there was a span of 12 bases. The CDR3 contains 14 residues. Germline-derived CDR1 and CDR2 are SGHTA and FQGNSA. The chain's CDR3 is CASSPSSSGNTIYF. CDR3 DNA: TGTGCCAGCAGCCCCTCTTCGTCCGGAAACACCATATATTTT.

The CDR3 loop is CASSFPGTGLGNTIYF. In DNA form, the CDR3 reads TGTGCCAGCAGCTTTCCCGGGACAGGGCTTGGAAACACCATATATTTT. This rearrangement joins TRBV7-9 to TRBJ1-3; 9 nucleotides align to TRBD1. Trimming took 3 bases from V and 3 from J; bases not matched to a gene: 6. The CDR3 loop spans 16 amino acids. Per germline, CDR1 SEHNR and CDR2 FQNEAQ (reference sequence).

The chain couples TRBV10-3 to TRBJ2-7; 8 bases line up with TRBD1. V dropped 0 bases and J dropped 6; count of bases not matched to a gene: 7. The CDR3 has 15 residues. CDR1 and CDR2 (germline): ENHRY, SYGVKD. CDR3 coding DNA: TGTGCCATCAGTGAGTCCCCCGGACAGGGAGTCGAGCAGTACTTC. This sequence encodes CAISESPGQGVEQYF.

The rearrangement links TRBV6-5 to TRBJ2-6; D may be TRBD2 (5 bases). CDR3 length equals 15 residues. The germline V gene has CDR1 MNHEY and CDR2 SVGAGI. The V end was cut by 7 bases, the J end by 0 bases, with 10 bases between. The CDR3 loop is CASTSRGSGANVLTF. The CDR3 nucleotides are TGTGCCAGCACCTCCCGGGGCTCTGGGGCCAACGTCCTGACTTTC.

The gene calls are TRBV10-3 and TRBJ2-7; the match to TRBD1 covers 11 bases. Germline V lookup: CDR1 ENHRY, CDR2 SYGVKD. The trim removed 3 bases at V and 6 bases at J, leaving 7 bases unmatched. The CDR3 has 15 amino acids. The CDR3 is CAISDRGQGVREQYF. The CDR3 DNA follows: TGTGCCATCAGTGATAGGGGACAGGGGGTCCGCGAGCAGTACTTC.

The V and J genes are TRBV6-5 and TRBJ2-1; maybe TRBD2 (6 bases). This CDR3 is 14 amino acids long. Germline-derived CDR1 and CDR2 are MNHEY and SVGAGI. The V gene lost 0 bases and the J gene lost 6 bases, with 9 bases spanning the gap. The DNA of the CDR3 is TGTGCCAGCAGTTACTCGGTAGCGGCCAATGAGCAGTTCTTC. As protein: CASSYSVAANEQFF.

The genes are TRBV29-1 and TRBJ2-1, with D perhaps TRBD1 (8 bases). Trimming took 7 bases from V and 9 from J, leaving 22 bases between them. Germline CDR1 is SQVTM and CDR2 is ANQGSEA. The CDR3 spans 14 residues. CDR3 region: CSARSSTGEGEQFF. DNA for the CDR3: TGCAGCGCCCGATCCTCGACAGGGGAGGGTGAGCAGTTCTTC.

The genes are TRBV19 and TRBJ2-3; 13 nucleotides align to TRBD2. Germline loops: CDR1 LNHDA, CDR2 SQIVND (reference sequence). The CDR3 is made up of 19 amino acids. V was clipped by 6 bases and J by 7 bases; unmatched bases: 19. Here the CDR3 DNA reads TGTGCCAGTAGGAGATCCGGGACTAGCGGGACCCGGAGCGGAAATACGCAGTATTTT. Residues: CASRRSGTSGTRSGNTQYF.